The clone carrying this T cell receptor (beta chain) was detected only a few times. What it binds is unknown. The CDR3 sequence is 16 residues long. V was cut by 3 bases and J by 2 bases, with 14 bases left in between. Germline V gene data show CDR1 as LNHDA and CDR2 as SQIVND (reference sequence). These data come from a study of T cells after yellow fever vaccination. Study-wide results and caveats: Clonotypes appearing in both CD4 and CD8 compartments existed, and their share was small. After the booster, roughly 96% of CD4 and approximately 87% of CD8 primary-response clones were re-detected. Researchers cautioned that FACS-sorted repertoires could harbor abundant clonotypes contaminating from the bulk population.

Generation of TCR cDNA used 5'RACE template switching (which added a universal primer site and UMIs). TCRdb independently ran MiXCR on the 5' RACE reads; one entry per CDR3 protein. This sample has a few hundred thousand distinct CDR3 sequences, with around 7% found just once. This sequence originates from a man aged 25 to 45 who received the YFV17D yellow fever vaccine. The sequences come from CD4+ T cells sorted from PBMCs, collected 15 days after the yellow fever booster vaccination. The chain carries TRBV19 and TRBJ1-5; D uncertain. The CDR3 sequence: CASSMDWAVGNQPQHF. Written as DNA, the CDR3 is TGTGCCAGTAGTATGGACTGGGCGGTTGGCAATCAGCCCCAGCATTTT.